This T cell receptor (beta chain) was profiled in a study of graft-versus-host responses after intestinal transplantation. Study-wide background: Recipients obtained multivisceral, liver-intestinal, or isolated intestinal transplants.

The protocol was immunoSEQ multiplex PCR, while the TCRdb copy is restricted to in-frame clones and leaves out a portion. This table holds tens of thousands of clones, roughly 87% found once. Study results and limitations: Marrow from the recipient contained GvH clones, some of which had appeared first in ileum or blood.

With respect to this clone: The antigen remains unidentified.

Grafts had their tissue processed, releasing intraepithelial and lamina propria lymphocytes. Germline CDR1 reads GTSNPN; CDR2 reads SVGIG (reference sequence). Deletions cut 1 base from V and 5 bases from J, with 5 bases between. This CDR3 comprises 11 residues. This chain connects TRBV30 to TRBJ2-5; D gene ambiguous. The sample consisted of ileum tissue, taken about 200 days after intestinal transplant. This sequence originates from a human patient who received an intestinal transplant, so some T cells may come from the graft donor. The CDR3: CAWSAGETQYF. DNA of the CDR3: TGTGCCTGGAGTGCCGGGGAGACCCAGTACTTC. The full variable domain, with the rest looked up from reference TRBV30 and TRBJ2-5, is SQTIHQWPATLVQPVGSPLSLECTVEGTSNPNLYWYRQAAGRGLQLLFYSVGIGQISSEVPQNLSASRPQDRQFILSSKKLLLSDSGFYLCAWSAGETQYFGPGTRLLVL.